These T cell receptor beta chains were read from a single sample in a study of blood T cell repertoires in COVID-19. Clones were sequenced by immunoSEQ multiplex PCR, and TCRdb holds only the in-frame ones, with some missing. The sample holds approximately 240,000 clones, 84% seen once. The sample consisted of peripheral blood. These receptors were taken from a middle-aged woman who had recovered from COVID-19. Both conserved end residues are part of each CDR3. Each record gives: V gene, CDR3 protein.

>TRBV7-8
CASSSRPPGAFF
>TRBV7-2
CASSLGGNREMDGYTF
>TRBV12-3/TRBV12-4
CASSLSGNYGYTF
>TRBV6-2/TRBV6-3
CASSYPVFQPQHF
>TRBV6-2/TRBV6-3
CASSYSSRGDEQYF
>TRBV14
CASSRTGAGNTIYF
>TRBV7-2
CASSLGVGLVDTQYF
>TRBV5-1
CASSLVAAISQETQYF
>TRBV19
CASSIEYGSSSSYEQYF
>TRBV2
CASRQDWRGGTGELFF
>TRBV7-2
CASSDSRRGYEQYF
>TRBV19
CASSVGAGKIYGYTF
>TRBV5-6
CASLGQVGTGELFF
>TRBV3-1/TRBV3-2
CASSQKAGGPYEQFF
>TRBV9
CASSGRRWRGPTDTQYF
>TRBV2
CASSPTVQNTEAFF
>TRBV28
CASSSYFDSSNQPQHF
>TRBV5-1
CASSSPRDRVHEQFF
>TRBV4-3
CASSPGTGGNNEQFF
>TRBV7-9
CASSLPTGAAYEQYF
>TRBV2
CASSEAPGLANYGYTF
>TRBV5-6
CASSLVVGGETQYF
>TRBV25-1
CASSDESSGNTIYF
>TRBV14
CASATGTSYINEQFF
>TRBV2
CASSEQGQLNEKLFF
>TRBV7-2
CASSLGGADTQYF
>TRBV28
CASSFALAGSEQFF
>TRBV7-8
CASSPQPGYQETQYF
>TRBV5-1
CASRTGLSGANVLTF
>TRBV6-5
CASSYGGASYEQYF
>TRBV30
CASDTGGTYNEQFF
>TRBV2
CASKILAGATGELFF
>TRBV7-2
CASSLLEVGQETQYF
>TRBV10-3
CAISENRASKNGYTF
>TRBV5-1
CASSLAAGVPGELFF
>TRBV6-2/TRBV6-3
CASSYRDYGYTF
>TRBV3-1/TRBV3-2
CASSQDIGQWYYNEQFF
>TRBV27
CASMYGTGAFGYTF
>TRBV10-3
CAISEMGGTGTGELFF
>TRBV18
CASSPGLAGGNEQFF
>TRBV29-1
CSVVGLSFGEAFF
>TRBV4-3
CASSQELEGYTEAFF
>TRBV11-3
CASSLGGAGTGGTGELFF
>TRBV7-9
CASSLPGTGYGYTF
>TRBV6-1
CASSENWGADTQYF